Sequencing of this TCR beta chain was carried out in a study of shared clonotypes between healthy human individuals. Whole-study findings and limits: A generally larger estimated richness was seen in naive subsets than in memory subsets. The sharing of about 5% of naive CD4 clonotypes was seen across a handful of donors. Investigators expected sequencing depth to affect clonotype sharing among donors.

In the case of this clone: Its target is unknown.

There were no recent acute infections or vaccinations among the donors, who were healthy HIV-negative adults. With 9 bases removed from V and 0 bases from J, the gap between germline ends came to 15 bases. The CDR3 length is 16 residues. The germline V gene has CDR1 LNHDA and CDR2 SQIVND (reference sequence). Repertoires were generated with immunoSEQ multiplex PCR, while TCRdb's copy carries only in-frame clones and drops some. The profile covers some 2,100,000 clones, with more than 90% appearing a single time and approximately 0.13% taken by the ten largest. Sequences were obtained from naive CD4+ T cells sorted from blood. The subset was: CD45RA+ positively selected. V gene TRBV19 combines with J gene TRBJ1-6, with a tentative D call TRBD1 (5 bases). This sequence originates from a man younger than 30 in good health. Here the CDR3 DNA reads TGTGCCAGCCAGGACACGGCGGGCTCCTATAATTCACCCCTCCACTTT. It encodes CASQDTAGSYNSPLHF.